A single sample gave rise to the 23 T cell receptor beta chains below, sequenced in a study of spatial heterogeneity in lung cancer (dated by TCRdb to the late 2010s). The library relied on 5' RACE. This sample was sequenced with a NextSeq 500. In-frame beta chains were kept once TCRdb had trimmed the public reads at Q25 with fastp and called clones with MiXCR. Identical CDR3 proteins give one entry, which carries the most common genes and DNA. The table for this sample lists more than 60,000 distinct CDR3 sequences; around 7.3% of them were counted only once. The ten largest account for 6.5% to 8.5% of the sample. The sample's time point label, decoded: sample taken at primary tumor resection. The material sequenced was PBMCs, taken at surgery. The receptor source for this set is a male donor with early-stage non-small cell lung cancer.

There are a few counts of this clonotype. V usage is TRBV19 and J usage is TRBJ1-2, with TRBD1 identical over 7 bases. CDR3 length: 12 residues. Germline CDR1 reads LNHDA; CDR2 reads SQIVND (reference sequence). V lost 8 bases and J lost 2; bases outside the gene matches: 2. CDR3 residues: CASGQVNYGYTF. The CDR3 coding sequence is TGTGCCAGTGGACAGGTGAACTATGGCTACACCTTC.

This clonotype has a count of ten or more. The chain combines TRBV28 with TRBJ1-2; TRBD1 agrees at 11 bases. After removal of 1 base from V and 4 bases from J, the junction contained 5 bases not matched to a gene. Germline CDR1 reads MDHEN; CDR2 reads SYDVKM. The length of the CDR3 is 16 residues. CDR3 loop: CASSLFGQGAIYGYTF. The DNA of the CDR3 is TGTGCCAGCAGTTTATTCGGACAGGGGGCGATCTATGGCTACACCTTC.

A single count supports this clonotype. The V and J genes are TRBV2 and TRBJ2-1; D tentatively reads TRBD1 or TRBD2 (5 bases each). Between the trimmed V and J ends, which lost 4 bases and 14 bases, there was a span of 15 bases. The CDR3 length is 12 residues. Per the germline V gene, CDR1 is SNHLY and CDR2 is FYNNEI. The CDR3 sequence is CASSVRQGEEFF. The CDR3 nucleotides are TGTGCCAGCAGTGTAAGGCAGGGAGAGGAGTTCTTC.

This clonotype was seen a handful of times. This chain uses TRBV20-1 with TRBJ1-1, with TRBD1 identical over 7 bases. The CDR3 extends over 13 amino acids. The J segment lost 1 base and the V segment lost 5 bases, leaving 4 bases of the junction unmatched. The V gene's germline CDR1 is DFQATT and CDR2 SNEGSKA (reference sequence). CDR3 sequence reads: CSARRDRNTEAFF. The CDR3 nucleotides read TGCAGTGCTCGGCGGGACAGGAACACTGAAGCTTTCTTT.

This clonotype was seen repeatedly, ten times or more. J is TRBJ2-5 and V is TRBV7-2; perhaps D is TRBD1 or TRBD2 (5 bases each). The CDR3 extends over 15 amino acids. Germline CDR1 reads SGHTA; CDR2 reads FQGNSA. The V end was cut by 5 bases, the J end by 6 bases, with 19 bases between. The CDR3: CASSQWDGVGKTQYF. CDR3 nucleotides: TGTGCCAGCAGCCAATGGGACGGGGTTGGTAAGACCCAGTACTTC.

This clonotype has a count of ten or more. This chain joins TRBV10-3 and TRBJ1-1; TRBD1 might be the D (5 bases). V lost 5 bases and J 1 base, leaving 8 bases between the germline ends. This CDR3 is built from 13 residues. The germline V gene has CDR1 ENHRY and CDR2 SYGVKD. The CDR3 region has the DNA TGTGCCATCAGTCGGGACGGGAACACTGAAGCTTTCTTT. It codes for CAISRDGNTEAFF.

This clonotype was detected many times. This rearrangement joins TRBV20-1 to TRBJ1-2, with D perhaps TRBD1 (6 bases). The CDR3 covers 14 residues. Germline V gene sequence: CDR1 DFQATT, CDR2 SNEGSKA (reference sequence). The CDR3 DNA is TGCAGCCGGCTAGGGGGAGGACCTAACTATGGCTACACCTTC. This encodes CSRLGGGPNYGYTF.

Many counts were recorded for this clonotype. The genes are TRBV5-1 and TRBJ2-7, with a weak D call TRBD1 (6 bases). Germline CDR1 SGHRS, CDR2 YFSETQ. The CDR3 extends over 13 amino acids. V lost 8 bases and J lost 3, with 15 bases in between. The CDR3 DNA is TGCGCCAGTAGGGCCCAGGGGAGCTACGAGCAGTACTTC. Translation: CASRAQGSYEQYF.

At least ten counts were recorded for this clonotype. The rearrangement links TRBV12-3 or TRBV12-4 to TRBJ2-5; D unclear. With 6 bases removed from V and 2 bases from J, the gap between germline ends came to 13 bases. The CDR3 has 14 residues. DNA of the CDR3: TGTGCCAGCAGCCTACAAGGATGGCAAGAGACCCAGTACTTC. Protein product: CASSLQGWQETQYF.

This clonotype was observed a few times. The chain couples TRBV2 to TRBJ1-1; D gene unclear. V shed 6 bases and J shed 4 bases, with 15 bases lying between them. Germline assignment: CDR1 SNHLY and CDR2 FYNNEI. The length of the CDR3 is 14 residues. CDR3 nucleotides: TGTGCCAGCAGGGTCTTGGGTTCCGGCACTGAAGCTTTCTTT. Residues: CASRVLGSGTEAFF.

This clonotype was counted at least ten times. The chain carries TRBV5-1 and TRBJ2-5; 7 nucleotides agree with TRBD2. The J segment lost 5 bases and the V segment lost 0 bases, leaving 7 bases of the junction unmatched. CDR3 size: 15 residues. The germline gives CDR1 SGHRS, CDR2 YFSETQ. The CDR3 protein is CASSLEGGPWETQYF. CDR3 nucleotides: TGCGCCAGCAGCTTGGAGGGAGGGCCCTGGGAGACCCAGTACTTC.

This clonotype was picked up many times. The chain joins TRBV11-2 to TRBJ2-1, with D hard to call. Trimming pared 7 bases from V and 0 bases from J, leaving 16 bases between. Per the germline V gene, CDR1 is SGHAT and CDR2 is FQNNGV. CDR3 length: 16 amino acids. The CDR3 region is CASTEDPASSYNEQFF. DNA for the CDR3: TGTGCCAGCACCGAAGATCCGGCTAGCTCCTACAATGAGCAGTTCTTC.

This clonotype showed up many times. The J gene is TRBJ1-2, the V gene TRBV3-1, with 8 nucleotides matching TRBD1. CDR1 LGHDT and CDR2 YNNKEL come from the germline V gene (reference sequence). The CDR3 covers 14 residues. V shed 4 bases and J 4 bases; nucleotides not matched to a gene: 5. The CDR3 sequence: CASSPRGRVYGYTF. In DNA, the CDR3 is TGTGCCAGCAGCCCCAGGGGGCGAGTCTATGGCTACACCTTC.

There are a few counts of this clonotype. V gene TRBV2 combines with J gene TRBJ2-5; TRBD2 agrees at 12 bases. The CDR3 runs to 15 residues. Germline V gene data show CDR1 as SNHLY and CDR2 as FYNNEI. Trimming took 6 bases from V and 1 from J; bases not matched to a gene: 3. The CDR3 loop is CASRGLAGSQETQYF. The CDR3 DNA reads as TGTGCCAGCAGGGGACTAGCGGGCTCCCAAGAGACCCAGTACTTC.

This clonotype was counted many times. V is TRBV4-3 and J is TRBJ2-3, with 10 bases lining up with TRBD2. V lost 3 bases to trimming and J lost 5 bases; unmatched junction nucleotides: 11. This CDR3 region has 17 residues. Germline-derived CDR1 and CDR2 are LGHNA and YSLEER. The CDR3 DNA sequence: TGCGCCAGCAGCCACCCGGGGCTAGCGGGAGCGAGAGATACGCAGTATTTT. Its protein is CASSHPGLAGARDTQYF.

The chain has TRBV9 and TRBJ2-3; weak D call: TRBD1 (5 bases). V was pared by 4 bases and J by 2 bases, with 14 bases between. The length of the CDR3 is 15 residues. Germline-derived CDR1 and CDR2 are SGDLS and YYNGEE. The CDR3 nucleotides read TGTGCCAGCAGCTCTACAGGAGTGGCCACAGATACGCAGTATTTT. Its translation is CASSSTGVATDTQYF.

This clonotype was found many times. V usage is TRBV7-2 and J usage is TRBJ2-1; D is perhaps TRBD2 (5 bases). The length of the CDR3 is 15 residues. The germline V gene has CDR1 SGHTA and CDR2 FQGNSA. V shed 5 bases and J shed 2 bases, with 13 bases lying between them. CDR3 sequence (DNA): TGTGCCAGCAGCCTCGGACTTAACACCTACAATGAGCAGTTCTTC. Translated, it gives CASSLGLNTYNEQFF.

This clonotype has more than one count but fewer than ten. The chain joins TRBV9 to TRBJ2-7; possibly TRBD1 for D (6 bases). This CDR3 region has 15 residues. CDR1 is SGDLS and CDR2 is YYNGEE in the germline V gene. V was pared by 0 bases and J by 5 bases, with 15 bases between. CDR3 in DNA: TGTGCCAGCAGCGTAGGGGGGCACGGCGGAGACGAGCAGTACTTC. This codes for CASSVGGHGGDEQYF.

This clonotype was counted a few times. DNA of the CDR3: TGTGCCAGCAGCCAGCAAAGACTAGTAGTCCACGAGCAGTACTTC. Residues: CASSQQRLVVHEQYF. J is TRBJ2-7 and V is TRBV3-1, with TRBD2 as a possible D gene (6 bases). CDR3 size: 15 residues. Trimming took 3 bases from V and 5 from J, leaving 17 bases between them. Germline CDR1 reads LGHDT; CDR2 reads YNNKEL (reference sequence).

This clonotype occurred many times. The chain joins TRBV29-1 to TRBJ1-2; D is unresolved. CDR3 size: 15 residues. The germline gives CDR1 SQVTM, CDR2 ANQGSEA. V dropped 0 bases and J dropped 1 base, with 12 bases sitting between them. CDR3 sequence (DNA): TGCAGCGTTGAAGATCGAGGCGGAATTAACTATGGCTACACCTTC. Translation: CSVEDRGGINYGYTF.

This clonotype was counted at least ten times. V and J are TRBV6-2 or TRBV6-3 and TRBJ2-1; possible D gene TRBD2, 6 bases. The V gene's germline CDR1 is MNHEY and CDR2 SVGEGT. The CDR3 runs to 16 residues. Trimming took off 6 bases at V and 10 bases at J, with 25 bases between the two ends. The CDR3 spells CASSLPTGSSYTEQFF. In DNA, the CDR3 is TGTGCCAGCAGCCTCCCCACCGGGAGCTCCTACACCGAGCAGTTCTTC.

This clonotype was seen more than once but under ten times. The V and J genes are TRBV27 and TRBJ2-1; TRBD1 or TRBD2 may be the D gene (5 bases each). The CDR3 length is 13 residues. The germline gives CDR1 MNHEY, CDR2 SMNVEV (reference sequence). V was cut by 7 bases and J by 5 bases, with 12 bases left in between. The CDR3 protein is CASKRQGNNEQFF. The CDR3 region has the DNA TGTGCCAGCAAGCGGCAGGGAAACAATGAGCAGTTCTTC.

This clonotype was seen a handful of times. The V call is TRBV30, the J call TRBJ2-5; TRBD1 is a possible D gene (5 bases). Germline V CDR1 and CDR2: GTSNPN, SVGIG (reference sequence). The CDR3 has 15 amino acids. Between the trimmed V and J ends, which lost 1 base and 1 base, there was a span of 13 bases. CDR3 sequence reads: CAWSGPWGGQETQYF. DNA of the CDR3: TGTGCCTGGAGTGGCCCTTGGGGCGGCCAAGAGACCCAGTACTTC. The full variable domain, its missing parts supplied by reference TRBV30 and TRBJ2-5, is SQTIHQWPATLVQPVGSPLSLECTVEGTSNPNLYWYRQAAGRGLQLLFYSVGIGQISSEVPQNLSASRPQDRQFILSSKKLLLSDSGFYLCAWSGPWGGQETQYFGPGTRLLVL.